A selection of T cell receptor beta chains follows, all from one sample in a study of kidney transplant recipient with SARS-CoV-2 infection. MiXCR, applied by TCRdb to the reads, yields one record per CDR3 protein. The sample carries 200,000 to 300,000 distinct CDR3 sequences, about 28% recorded once. The source was a blood sample, collected at baseline and between days 110 and 120 from a kidney transplant recipient. The receptors shown here come from a male patient between 25 and 40 years old who had COVID-19 and was a kidney transplant recipient. Some T cells may be supplied by the graft donor. The conserved cysteine and the conserved F or W are not part of the CDR3 here. Fields, in order: clone size, V gene, CDR3 protein. Size is omitted from some rows. Given values are once, few, many or a class for expanded clones.

many,TRBV12-2,ASRWGWTPRKTYGYT
many,TRBV12-3/TRBV12-4,ASGYFPNYGYT
many,TRBV6-5,ASTGGGIGSSPLH
-,TRBV12-3/TRBV12-4,ASGTPREKLF
many,TRBV24-1,ATSETGGIQY
many,TRBV10-3,ATTGDTGELF
many,TRBV3-1,ASSHLQESPLH
many,TRBV7-1,ASSFLNHEGKTYGYT
many,TRBV10-2,ASSRHSTSRKTYGYT
-,TRBV24-1,ATSFIDSTRKTYGYT
many,TRBV8-2,GSHLNDSRKTYGYT
many,TRBV23-1,ASSDEALRRKTYGYT
many,TRBV15,ATSDRYSTDTQY
-,TRBV27,ASSWAGGRGTQY
many,TRBV7-8,ASSGSAFTRKTYGYT
many,TRBV28,ASRQGGGYNSPLH
many,TRBV11-3,ASSSGTGTEQY
many,TRBV7-2,ASSLAGTARTYT
many,TRBV7-9,ASSLVAAWSYGYT
few,TRBV5-4,ASSKASGATKNIQY
many,TRBV11-2,ASSGRQTSRKTYGYT
-,TRBV15,ATSRGTGKGNTEAF
many,TRBV11-2,ASSPGFLF
-,TRBV9,ASSAQSGEMANVLT
many,TRBV5-5,ASMVTVSRKTYGYT
-,TRBV12-3/TRBV12-4,ASSLSTGRNTYNEQF
-,TRBV4-1,ASSQVAGAGGETQY
many,TRBV28,ASSSGGKPPYEQY
once,TRBV4-1,ASSQGQAWAGTNVLT
many,TRBV5-5,ASSGLVSRKTYGYT
many,TRBV5-4,ASSFLSGKDGYT
many,TRBV5-1,ASSLGQAGYEQY
many,TRBV6-5,ASSRRDGISSYNEQF
many,TRBV6-4,ASSEGYSHGKTYGYT
-,TRBV24-1,ATSDAGLAAEQF
-,TRBV7-2,ASSFRTVQETQY
many,TRBV3-1,ASSAPLPISGLTGELF
-,TRBV20-1,SARFGTGSGYT
many,TRBV28,ASTLGQGRSPLH
few,TRBV20-1,SAVRLADDNEQF
many,TRBV20-1,SARPRRGSGNTIY
many,TRBV15,ATSRLSTGGPGNTIY
many,TRBV7-9,ASRSRLGMTDTQY
many,TRBV7-2,ASSPSRGAYNEQF
many,TRBV19,ASSNWAGGERGSPLH
many,TRBV5-1,ASSLTGDEQY
many,TRBV2,ASSAGTGNYGYT
many,TRBV19,ASTVDGATMNTEAF
-,TRBV7-2,ASSAIVRDGKTCGYT
many,TRBV7-9,ASSLAGGADYGYT